The 20 T cell receptor beta chains in this list originate from one sample, sequenced in a study of blood T cell repertoires in COVID-19. Clones were read by immunoSEQ multiplex PCR, and TCRdb kept only the in-frame ones, dropping some. The data hold 160,000 or so clones, with about 88% observed a single time. The sequenced material came from peripheral blood. These receptors all come from a man aged 60-69 years with active or convalescent COVID-19.

The V and J genes are TRBV12-3 or TRBV12-4 and TRBJ2-7; TRBD1 might be the D (6 bases). The CDR3 contains 13 residues. The germline V and J ends were trimmed by 6 bases and 6 bases, with 15 bases remaining between them. The CDR3 spells CASSTGRGTEQYF. The CDR3 DNA follows: TGTGCCAGCAGCACCGGAAGGGGGACCGAGCAGTACTTC.

This clone has only a few counts. V and J are TRBV30 and TRBJ1-5; the D is unclear. Per the germline V gene, CDR1 is GTSNPN and CDR2 is SVGIG (reference sequence). V lost 2 bases, J lost 0 bases, and 5 bases lay in between. The CDR3 extends over 13 amino acids. The CDR3 DNA reads as TGTGCCTGGAGTTCTTATAGCAATCAGCCCCAGCATTTT. Residues: CAWSSYSNQPQHF.

This clone is a singleton in its sample. V gene TRBV5-6 combines with J gene TRBJ1-2; D is unresolved. This CDR3 is built from 13 residues. Per the germline V gene, CDR1 is SGHDT and CDR2 is YYEEEE. The ends were cut back, 7 bases at V and 4 bases at J, with 14 bases in the middle. CDR3 amino acids: CASLRGNGYGYTF. As DNA, the CDR3 is TGTGCCAGCCTACGAGGAAACGGCTATGGCTACACCTTC. The full variable domain, rest sourced from reference TRBV5-6 and TRBJ1-2, is DAGVTQSPTHLIKTRGQQVTLRCSPKSGHDTVSWYQQALGQGPQFIFQYYEEEERQRGNFPDRFSGHQFPNYSSELNVNALLLGDSALYLCASLRGNGYGYTFGSGTRLTVV.

This sequence joins TRBV3-1 (or the pseudogene TRBV3-2) and TRBJ2-3, with 8 bases identical to TRBD2. The V gene's germline CDR1 is LGHDT and CDR2 YNNKEL (reference sequence). There are 17 residues in the CDR3. V lost 1 base, J lost 2 bases, and 8 bases stayed unmatched. The CDR3: CASSQGVGAGATDTQYF. The CDR3 nucleotides are TGTGCCAGCAGCCAAGGGGTTGGAGCGGGGGCCACAGATACGCAGTATTTT.

The chain employs TRBV19 and TRBJ1-5; 7 bases align to TRBD1. CDR3 length: 16 amino acids. The germline V gene encodes CDR1 LNHDA and CDR2 SQIVND (reference sequence). J lost 0 bases, V lost 2 bases, and 4 bases had no gene match. The DNA for the CDR3 is TGTGCCAGTAGTATACACGGGACAGATAGCAATCAGCCCCAGCATTTT. As protein: CASSIHGTDSNQPQHF.

This chain joins TRBV5-1 and TRBJ1-1, with unresolved D. The CDR3 totals 13 residues. Per germline, CDR1 SGHRS and CDR2 YFSETQ. V lost 6 bases to trimming and J lost 2 bases, with 11 bases between them. CDR3 bases: TGCGCCAGCAAGACGGGAGGTAACACTGAAGCTTTCTTT. It encodes CASKTGGNTEAFF.

CDR3 residues: CAISESRQGLNTEAFF. CDR3 bases: TGTGCCATCAGTGAGTCTCGACAGGGCTTGAACACTGAAGCTTTCTTT. The chain uses TRBV10-3 and TRBJ1-1, with 7 bases identical to TRBD1. The V gene's germline CDR1 is ENHRY and CDR2 SYGVKD. The V segment lost 0 bases and the J segment 0 bases; nucleotides outside the gene matches: 4. This CDR3 has 16 residues.

This sequence joins TRBV2 and TRBJ1-6; maybe TRBD1 (6 bases). Germline lookup yields CDR1 SNHLY and CDR2 FYNNEI. V dropped 4 bases and J dropped 8 bases, with 15 bases sitting between them. The CDR3 has 15 amino acids. The CDR3 spells CASSGRMGADSPLHF. The CDR3 DNA reads as TGTGCCAGCAGTGGGCGTATGGGGGCTGATTCACCCCTCCACTTT.

The rearrangement uses TRBV18 and TRBJ1-2; D is unclear. The V gene lost 3 bases and the J gene lost 0 bases, with 11 bases spanning the gap. The germline V gene encodes CDR1 KGHSH and CDR2 LQKENI. The CDR3 totals 15 residues. The CDR3 DNA reads as TGTGCCAGCTCACCCAGCGCTCTCACTAACTATGGCTACACCTTC. It codes for CASSPSALTNYGYTF. The whole variable domain, filled in from reference TRBV18 and TRBJ1-2, reads NAGVMQNPRHLVRRRGQEARLRCSPMKGHSHVYWYRQLPEEGLKFMVYLQKENIIDESGMPKERFSAEFPKEGPSILRIQQVVRGDSAAYFCASSPSALTNYGYTFGSGTRLTVV.

The chain joins TRBV7-9 to TRBJ1-1, with D possibly being TRBD1 (6 bases). This CDR3 spans 16 amino acids. V lost 5 bases and J lost 0, with 16 bases in between. Germline CDR1 reads SEHNR; CDR2 reads FQNEAQ (reference sequence). The CDR3 DNA follows: TGTGCCAGCAGCCTTATTCCGGACAGCATGAACACTGAAGCTTTCTTT. Protein sequence: CASSLIPDSMNTEAFF.

The rearrangement joins TRBV7-6 to TRBJ2-6; 7 positions match TRBD1. The CDR3 loop spans 18 amino acids. CDR1 and CDR2 (germline): SGHVS, FNYEAQ. J gave up 0 bases and V 1 base, and 6 bases lay outside the gene matches. The CDR3 region is CASSLETGISSGANVLTF. DNA of the CDR3: TGTGCCAGCAGCTTAGAGACAGGGATTAGCTCTGGGGCCAACGTCCTGACTTTC.

The chain recombines TRBV7-9 with TRBJ2-7; 8 bases are a match to TRBD1. The CDR3 is 17 amino acids. Germline V CDR1 and CDR2: SEHNR, FQNEAQ (reference sequence). V lost 4 bases to trimming and J lost 1 base; unmatched junction nucleotides: 12. In nucleotides, the CDR3 is TGTGCCAGCAGCTCCCGGTTTTCAGGGGGCGGATCCTACGAGCAGTACTTC. This translates into CASSSRFSGGGSYEQYF.

The chain recombines TRBV29-1 with TRBJ1-2, with D hard to call. V shed 0 bases and J shed 8 bases, with 13 bases lying between them. CDR1 is SQVTM, CDR2 ANQGSEA, per germline. CDR3 length: 13 amino acids. This CDR3 is CSVEDPRMRGYTF. The CDR3 DNA follows: TGCAGCGTTGAAGATCCCAGAATGAGGGGCTACACCTTC. The variable domain in full, with the rest retrieved from reference TRBV29-1 and TRBJ1-2, is SAVISQKPSRDICQRGTSLTIQCQVDSQVTMMFWYRQQPGQSLTLIATANQGSEATYESGFVIDKFPISRPNLTFSTLTVSNMSPEDSSIYLCSVEDPRMRGYTFGSGTRLTVV.

DNA of the CDR3: TGTGCCAGCAGCTTGGAAACAGGGGAATCCTACGAGCAGTACTTC. Encoded protein: CASSLETGESYEQYF. The chain joins TRBV5-8 to TRBJ2-7; 7 bases are shared with TRBD1. Germline V gene lookup returns CDR1 SGHTS and CDR2 YDEGEE. CDR3 size: 15 residues. V lost 0 bases, J lost 1 base, and 4 bases stayed unmatched.

The chain uses TRBV5-8 and TRBJ1-1, with TRBD1 matching 8 bases. V lost 0 bases, J lost 11 bases, and 3 bases stayed unmatched. Germline CDR1 and CDR2: SGHTS and YDEGEE. The length of the CDR3 is 12 residues. CDR3 loop: CASSLDRGRAFF. CDR3 in DNA: TGTGCCAGCAGCTTGGACAGGGGGAGGGCTTTCTTT. The full variable domain, completed using reference TRBV5-8 and TRBJ1-1, is EAGVTQSPTHLIKTRGQQATLRCSPISGHTSVYWYQQALGLGLQFLLWYDEGEERNRGNFPPRFSGRQFPNYSSELNVNALELEDSALYLCASSLDRGRAFFGQGTRLTVV.

The chain recombines TRBV7-2 with TRBJ2-1, with TRBD1 matching 8 bases. This CDR3 spans 16 amino acids. V shed 1 base and J 5 bases; nucleotides not matched to a gene: 7. CDR1 and CDR2 from the germline V gene are SGHTA and FQGNSA. The CDR3: CASSLGTGSGHNEQFF. The CDR3 DNA reads TGTGCCAGCAGCTTAGGGACAGGGTCAGGTCACAATGAGCAGTTCTTC.

V and J are TRBV7-9 and TRBJ1-2; D gene ambiguous. Per germline, CDR1 SEHNR and CDR2 FQNEAQ (reference sequence). The CDR3 contains 14 residues. Trimming shortened V by 5 bases and J by 2 bases, and 12 bases separated the two germline ends. CDR3 protein: CASSPTAGNYGYTF. The CDR3, as DNA: TGTGCCAGCAGCCCGACGGCGGGAAACTATGGCTACACCTTC.

The genes are TRBV5-1 and TRBJ2-1; 9 bases match TRBD2. The V segment lost 0 bases and the J segment 9 bases; nucleotides outside the gene matches: 4. The CDR3 extends over 14 amino acids. Germline CDR1 reads SGHRS; CDR2 reads YFSETQ. The CDR3 reads CASSLELAGTEQFF. CDR3 DNA: TGCGCCAGCAGCTTGGAGCTAGCGGGAACTGAGCAGTTCTTC. The full variable domain, rest sourced from reference TRBV5-1 and TRBJ2-1, is KAGVTQTPRYLIKTRGQQVTLSCSPISGHRSVSWYQQTPGQGLQFLFEYFSETQRNKGNFPGRFSGRQFSNSRSEMNVSTLELGDSALYLCASSLELAGTEQFFGPGTRLTVL.

This clone was observed once. The chain couples TRBV29-1 to TRBJ2-3, with 12 bases fitting TRBD2. V lost 5 bases and J lost 6; bases outside the gene matches: 6. CDR1 is SQVTM and CDR2 is ANQGSEA in the germline V gene. The CDR3 runs to 14 residues. This CDR3 is CSVRTSGTRDTQYF. As DNA, the CDR3 is TGCAGCGTTCGGACTAGCGGGACCCGGGATACGCAGTATTTT.

V gene TRBV6-5 combines with J gene TRBJ2-7, with a tentative D call TRBD1 (5 bases). CDR1 MNHEY and CDR2 SVGAGI come from the germline V gene. The ends were cut back, 0 bases at V and 0 bases at J, with 6 bases in the middle. CDR3 size: 14 residues. In DNA form, the CDR3 reads TGTGCCAGCAGTTACTCAGGGGCCTCCTACGAGCAGTACTTC. It is translated as CASSYSGASYEQYF.